What follows describes a single TCR beta chain. The sample holds one count of this clone. Its cognate antigen has yet to be identified. No much larger clone exists at a distance of one base, and base qualities are not known. In total, 630 or so healthy bone marrow donors made up the cohort. Cohort members were all nominally healthy when sampled, although unrecorded immune exposures were likely present. The donor was CMV seronegative and was included in the group of under 450 seronegative cohort members. Each donor provided a peripheral blood sample, and peripheral blood mononuclear cells were used for TCR beta sequencing. The Qiagen DNeasy Blood Extraction Kit was used to extract genomic DNA from the blood cell samples. This specimen belongs to a study of cytomegalovirus exposure and HLA in healthy donors (dated by TCRdb to the late 2010s). About the full investigation: An earlier analysis of roughly 630 of the donors reported roughly 270 Gb of sequence data and roughly 110 million unique TCR beta sequences from roughly 200 million T cells. Among the approximately 430 genotyped donors, about 83% belonged to the genetic ancestry cluster associated with self-reported Caucasian donors. The T cell repertoires of some 700 subjects were profiled by immunosequencing and related to cytomegalovirus serostatus. Four or five DR-DQ haplotypes were handled as single units for association and clustering because linkage in the cohort was strong. Across under 500 genotyped donors of the cohort, an average of about 240,000 unique TCR beta nucleotide sequences per donor were sequenced, and 15% to 20% of those sequences were non-productive. Along with the approximately 650-subject first cohort, a separate validation cohort of over a hundred different subjects was used. The number of typed donors differed by locus: roughly 629-640 for A, B, C, DRB1 and DQB1; approximately 520 for DQA1; 600 to 610 for DPA1; and 400 to 480 for DPB1. The later analysis used no new phenotypic data to find candidate immune exposures, relying instead on TCR beta sequences and their occurrence across donors. To study patterns of TCR occurrence, a later analysis re-analyzed previously published TCR beta repertoires from more than 550 donors and added high-resolution HLA genotyping. All discovery cohort repertoires had been generated on a single sequencing platform. To predict cytomegalovirus infection status, the study combined high-throughput TCR immunosequencing, statistical association of individual TCRs with disease status, and machine learning. In a later genetic analysis, genome-wide SNP genotypes for about 55% of the roughly 670 donors were used, and that subset was treated as a discovery cohort. Approximately 330 gigabases of sequencing data and approximately 91 million unique TCR sequences made up an early release that covered 640 HLA-typed donors. An earlier analysis of more than 450 of the donors used high-throughput TCR beta sequencing to judge whether each TCR beta V gene segment behaved as functional or pseudogenic. Donor age, sex, ethnicity and CMV serostatus were collected together with the repertoire data. Class I and class II HLA loci were covered by the typing at four-digit resolution. The study was designed to test whether signatures of past pathogen exposure could be identified by cataloging public T cell receptors. Beyond this particular receptor, the publication reports: The sequencing pipeline was judged likely to have produced a cluster of highly shared sequence variants as a technical artifact. According to the authors, the approach could potentially be generalized to other disease states and immunological phenotypes. Because some donors lacked HLA typing at each locus, the association tests relied only on the typed subset. In this cohort, only TCR beta chains were sequenced, and detectable features were limited by the absence of alpha or paired-chain data. In a later analysis, most CMV-associated TCR beta chains were found to appear HLA-restricted, with HLA associations seemingly driven largely by CMV exposure. Broadly in line with IMGT annotations, most TCR beta V segments showed up in productive rearrangements about 87% or about 30% of the time in an earlier analysis of approximately 640 of the donors. Because counts were too low, about 18 rarely observed V segments, including chromosome 9 orphons, were excluded from the earlier analysis of about 500 of the donors. Compared with the roughly 670-donor mean, donors in an Asian-associated ancestry cluster had fewer N-insertions in productive TCRs, according to a later genetic analysis. In a later analysis, TCR association rates were found to vary across HLA loci, with the most associated TCRs seen for DRB1 alleles and the fewest for HLA-C alleles. In a later analysis, HLA-associated TCR beta chains were found to be more clonally expanded and to have lower generation probabilities than equally common non-associated chains. For the cohort, immune exposure information was limited to CMV serostatus. Cytomegalovirus status was reported to be diagnosed by the classifier with high specificity and sensitivity in both the original and validation cohorts. Roughly uniform sequencing depth across donors was assumed in presence/absence analyses, although this assumption may not hold. Correlated functional status among segregating V segments might be attributable to linkage disequilibrium, but an unknown experimental factor could not be ruled out. Assigning TCR associations to individual alleles was difficult when HLA alleles, especially DR and DQ, strongly co-occurred. A further reported finding was that TCR beta sequences accurately predicted the HLA-A and HLA-B alleles for most subjects in the first cohort. In the study, 164 TCR beta chains were listed as associated with cytomegalovirus. An association between a missense DCLRE1C variant and V-gene and J-gene trimming of TCR beta chains was found in a later genetic analysis and replicated in an independent cohort. Across donors, most TCR sequences were observed very rarely, whereas some public TCRs were present in many individuals. Some IMGT-functional V segments, including TRBV6-2 and TRBV6-3, could not be told apart with the 87-base-pair reads, so those segments were excluded. Three of the identified cytomegalovirus-associated TCR beta chains were confirmed in vitro to be specific for cytomegalovirus antigens. At a false discovery rate of 0.05, a later analysis linked 16,951 TCR beta sequences to specific HLA alleles. In a later analysis, several top co-occurrence clusters were reported to appear linked to parvovirus B19, influenza, CMV and Epstein-Barr virus.

CDR1 and CDR2 are read off the germline V gene as SGDLS and YYNGEE. The CDR3 starts with the cysteine, ends with the phenylalanine, and has 17 residues. CDR3 DNA is the only sequence kept; it has 51 bases, read in frame from the first base. Trimming costs V 0 bases and J 2 bases, and their ends lie 16 bases apart. The method was the immunoSEQ multiplex PCR assay. A mixture of 60 forward primers for TCR Vbeta segments and 13 reverse primers for TCR Jbeta segments was used in the multiplex PCR. Amplification of the CDR3 region of rearranged TCR beta genes was performed with a multiplex PCR assay on genomic DNA. Amplified TCR beta libraries were sequenced as 87-base-pair reads on the Illumina HiSeq System. The study's own analysis went as follows. Across the roughly 670 repertoires, a later analysis counted 78 million or so unique TCR beta chains, approximately 10 million of which were shared by at least two donors. Raw reads were error-corrected and collapsed into unique sequences by a nearest-neighbor algorithm in which closely related sequences were merged to remove PCR and sequencing errors. Alignment of CDR3 sequences to IMGT reference sequences was used to assign V, D and J gene segments. Each retained sequence needed at least a six-nucleotide match to both a V gene segment and a J gene segment. Rearrangements were called productive when the CDR3 lacked stop codons and stayed in frame with V and J; all others were non-productive. CDR3 was defined by IMGT convention, running from the second conserved V-encoded cysteine to the conserved J-encoded phenylalanine. Sequences without an unambiguous match to a single V gene segment were excluded from the earlier analysis of about 630 of the donors. An earlier analysis of 500 to 700 of the donors classified V segments as functional when productive rearrangements were above 56.7% and as segregating when the standard deviation between donors was above 5%. A statistical classification framework was developed to diagnose cytomegalovirus status using the catalog of TCR beta chain sequences. V and J gene assignment, in a later analysis, came from comparing TCR nucleotide sequences with IMGT/GENE-DB human TR gene sequences. Using the TCRdist pipeline, a later analysis assigned CDR3 sequences along with most-parsimonious VDJ recombination scenarios. In a later analysis, every TCR beta chain was defined by the combination of its CDR3 amino acid sequence and its V-gene family, and reads without a unique V-gene family were dropped. As a way to deal with suspected cross-contamination and a sequencing artifact, a later analysis dropped 450 to 600 nucleotide sequences that were highly shared and had low generation probability. In a later analysis, a clonal expansion index was calculated for each public chain from normalized within-repertoire ranks of inferred template counts. Generation probabilities in a later analysis came from a VDJ recombination model fitted to out-of-frame rearrangements, and those results were checked against IGoR. In a later analysis, hypergeometric tests were used to score TCR-TCR, TCR-HLA and TCR-CMV co-occurrence, with a repertoire-size bias correction applied to TCR pairs. To estimate false discovery rates, a later analysis permuted the HLA or CMV assignments 20 times. A later analysis grouped co-occurring TCRs with DBSCAN, adding TCRdist sequence similarity when clustering within HLA-allele-positive subsets. Co-occurrence clustering excluded repertoires with fewer than 30,000 or more than 120,000 public chains, plus five with anomalous nucleotide sharing. TCRdb stores this immuneACCESS table with in-frame sequences only. Part of the clones is absent; in the studies checked, under half of the shortfall reflects unresolved V genes, and no reason is known for the rest. V and J calls and clone size come straight from that table; D and trimming were deduced from the DNA. The sample profile shows fewer than 120,000 clones; 86% of them were found once. The ten largest make up more than 1.5% of the sample.

The V and J segments used are TRBV9 and TRBJ2-3; tentative D gene TRBD2, with 5 bases matching. Sequencing used PBMCs. This TCR was sampled from a middle-aged man in good health and CMV-seronegative. The nucleotides read TGTGCCAGCAGCGTAGATCCGTGGACTCAAGCCACAGATACGCAGTATTTT. The resulting protein is CASSVDPWTQATDTQYF. Beyond the CDR3, the reference TRBV9 and TRBJ2-3 genes provide the residues; the full variable domain reads: DSGVTQTPKHLITATGQRVTLRCSPRSGDLSVYWYQQSLDQGLQFLIQYYNGEERAKGNILERFSAQQFPDLHSELNLSSLELGDSALYFCASSVDPWTQATDTQYFGPGTRLTVL.